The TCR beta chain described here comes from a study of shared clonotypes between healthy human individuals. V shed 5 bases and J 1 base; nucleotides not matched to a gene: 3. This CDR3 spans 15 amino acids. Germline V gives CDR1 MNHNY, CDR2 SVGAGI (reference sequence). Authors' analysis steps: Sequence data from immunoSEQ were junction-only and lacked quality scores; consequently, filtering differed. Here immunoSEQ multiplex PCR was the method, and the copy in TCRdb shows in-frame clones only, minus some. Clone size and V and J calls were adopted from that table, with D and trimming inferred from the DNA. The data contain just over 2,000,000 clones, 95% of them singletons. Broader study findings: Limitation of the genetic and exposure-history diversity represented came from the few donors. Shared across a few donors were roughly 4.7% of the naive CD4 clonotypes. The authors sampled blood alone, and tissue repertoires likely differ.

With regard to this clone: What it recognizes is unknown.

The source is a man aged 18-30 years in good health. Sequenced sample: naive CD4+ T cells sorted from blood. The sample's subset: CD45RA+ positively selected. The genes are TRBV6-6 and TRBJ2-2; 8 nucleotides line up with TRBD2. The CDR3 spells CASSPSGRNTGELFF. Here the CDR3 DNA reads TGTGCCAGCAGTCCTAGCGGGCGGAACACCGGGGAGCTGTTTTTT.